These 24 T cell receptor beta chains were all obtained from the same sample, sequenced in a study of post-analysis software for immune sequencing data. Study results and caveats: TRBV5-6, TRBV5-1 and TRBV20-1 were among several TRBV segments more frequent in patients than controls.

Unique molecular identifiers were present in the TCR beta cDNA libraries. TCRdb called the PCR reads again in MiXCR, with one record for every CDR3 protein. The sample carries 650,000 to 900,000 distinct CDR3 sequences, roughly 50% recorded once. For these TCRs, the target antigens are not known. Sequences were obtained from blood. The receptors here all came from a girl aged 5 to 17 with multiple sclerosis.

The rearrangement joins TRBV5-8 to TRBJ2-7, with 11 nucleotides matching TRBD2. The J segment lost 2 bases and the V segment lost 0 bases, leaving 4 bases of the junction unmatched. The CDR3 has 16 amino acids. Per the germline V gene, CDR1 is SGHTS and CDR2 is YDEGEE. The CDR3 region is CASSLELAGGTYEQYF. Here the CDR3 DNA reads TGTGCCAGCAGCTTGGAGCTAGCGGGAGGTACCTACGAGCAGTACTTC.

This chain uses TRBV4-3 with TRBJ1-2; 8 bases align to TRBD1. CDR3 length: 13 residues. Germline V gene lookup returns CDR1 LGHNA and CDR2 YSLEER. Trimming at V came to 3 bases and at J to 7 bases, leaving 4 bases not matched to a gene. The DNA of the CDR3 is TGCGCCAGCAGCCAGGACAGGGAGGCTGGCTACACCTTC. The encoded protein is CASSQDREAGYTF.

CDR3 sequence (DNA): TGCGCCAGCAGCTCAAGAGGACGGACGAACACTGAAGCTTTCTTT. This encodes CASSSRGRTNTEAFF. The chain links TRBV5-1 to TRBJ1-1; no reliable D call. CDR1 SGHRS and CDR2 YFSETQ come from the germline V gene. V lost 3 bases to trimming and J lost 1 base, with 13 bases between them. The length of the CDR3 is 15 residues.

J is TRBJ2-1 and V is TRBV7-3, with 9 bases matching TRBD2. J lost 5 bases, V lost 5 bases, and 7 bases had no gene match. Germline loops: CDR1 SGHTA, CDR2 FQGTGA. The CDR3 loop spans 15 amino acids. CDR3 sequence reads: CASSPGLAQNNEQFF. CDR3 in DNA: TGTGCCAGCAGCCCAGGACTAGCGCAGAACAATGAGCAGTTCTTC.

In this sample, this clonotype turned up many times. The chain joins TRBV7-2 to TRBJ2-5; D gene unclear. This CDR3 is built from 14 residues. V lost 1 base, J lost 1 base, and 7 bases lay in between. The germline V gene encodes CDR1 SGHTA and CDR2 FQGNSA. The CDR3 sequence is CASSLGQTQETQYF. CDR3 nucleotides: TGTGCCAGCAGCTTAGGGCAGACCCAAGAGACCCAGTACTTC.

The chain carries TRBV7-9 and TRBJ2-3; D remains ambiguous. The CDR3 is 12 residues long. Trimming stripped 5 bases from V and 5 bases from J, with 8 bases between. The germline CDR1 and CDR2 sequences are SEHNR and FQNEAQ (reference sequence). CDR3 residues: CASSVSGDTQYF. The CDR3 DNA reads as TGTGCCAGCAGCGTGTCAGGAGATACGCAGTATTTT.

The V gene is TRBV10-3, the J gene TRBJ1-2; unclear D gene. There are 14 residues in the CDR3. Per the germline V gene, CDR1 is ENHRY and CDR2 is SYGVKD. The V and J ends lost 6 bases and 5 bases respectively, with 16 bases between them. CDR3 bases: TGTGCCATCAGCGGAGGTGCCAGAGAATATGGCTACACCTTC. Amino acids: CAISGGAREYGYTF.

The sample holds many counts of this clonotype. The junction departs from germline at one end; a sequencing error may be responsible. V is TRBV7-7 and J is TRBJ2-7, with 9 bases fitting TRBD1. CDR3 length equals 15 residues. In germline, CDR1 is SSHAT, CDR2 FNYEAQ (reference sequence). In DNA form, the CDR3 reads TGTGCTAGCAGCCCAGGGACAGGGTCTTCTCTCGAGCAGTACTTC. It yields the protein CASSPGTGSSLEQYF. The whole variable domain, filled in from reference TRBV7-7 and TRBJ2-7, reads GAGVSQSPRYKVTKRGQDVTLRCDPISSHATLYWYQQALGQGPEFLTYFNYEAQPDKSGLPSDRFSAERPEGSISTLTIQRTEQRDSAMYRCASSPGTGSSLEQYFGPGTRLTVT.

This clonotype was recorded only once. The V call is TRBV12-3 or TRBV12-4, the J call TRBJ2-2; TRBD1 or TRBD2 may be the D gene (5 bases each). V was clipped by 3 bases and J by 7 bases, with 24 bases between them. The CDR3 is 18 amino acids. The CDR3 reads CASSFFYPGQGEVGELFF. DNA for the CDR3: TGTGCCAGCAGTTTCTTTTATCCGGGGCAGGGTGAGGTCGGGGAGCTGTTTTTT.

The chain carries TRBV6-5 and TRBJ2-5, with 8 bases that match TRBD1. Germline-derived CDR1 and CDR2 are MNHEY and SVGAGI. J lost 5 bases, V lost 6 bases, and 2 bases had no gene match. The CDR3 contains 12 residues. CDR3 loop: CASSRDRETQYF. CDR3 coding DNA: TGTGCCAGCAGCAGGGACAGGGAGACCCAGTACTTC.

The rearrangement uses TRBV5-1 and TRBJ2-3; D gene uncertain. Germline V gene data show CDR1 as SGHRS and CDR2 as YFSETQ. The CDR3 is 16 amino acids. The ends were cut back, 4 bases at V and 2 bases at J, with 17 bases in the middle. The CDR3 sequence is CASSQDPEAFTDTQYF. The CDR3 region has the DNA TGCGCCAGCAGCCAGGACCCAGAGGCCTTCACAGATACGCAGTATTTT.

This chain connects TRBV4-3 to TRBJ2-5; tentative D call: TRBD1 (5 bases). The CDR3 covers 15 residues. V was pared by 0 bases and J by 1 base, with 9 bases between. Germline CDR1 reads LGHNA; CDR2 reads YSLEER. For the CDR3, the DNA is TGCGCCAGCAGCCAAGACCCTCAGGGCCAAGAGACCCAGTACTTC. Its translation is CASSQDPQGQETQYF.

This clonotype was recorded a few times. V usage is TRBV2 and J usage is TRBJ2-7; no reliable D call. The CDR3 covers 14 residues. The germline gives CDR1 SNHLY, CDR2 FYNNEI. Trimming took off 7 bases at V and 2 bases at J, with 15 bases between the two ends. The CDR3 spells CASKGTHGAYEQYF. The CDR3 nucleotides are TGTGCCAGCAAAGGAACACATGGGGCCTACGAGCAGTACTTC. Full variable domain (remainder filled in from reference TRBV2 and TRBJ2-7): EPEVTQTPSHQVTQMGQEVILRCVPISNHLYFYWYRQILGQKVEFLVSFYNNEISEKSEIFDDQFSVERPDGSNFTLKIRSTKLEDSAMYFCASKGTHGAYEQYFGPGTRLTVT.

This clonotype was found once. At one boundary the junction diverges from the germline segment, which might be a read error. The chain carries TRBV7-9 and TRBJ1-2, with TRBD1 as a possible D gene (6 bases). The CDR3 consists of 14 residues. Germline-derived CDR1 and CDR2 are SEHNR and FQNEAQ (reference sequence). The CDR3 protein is CASSLDRQDYGYTF. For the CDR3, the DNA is TGTGCCAGCAGTTTAGACAGGCAGGACTATGGCTACACCTTC.

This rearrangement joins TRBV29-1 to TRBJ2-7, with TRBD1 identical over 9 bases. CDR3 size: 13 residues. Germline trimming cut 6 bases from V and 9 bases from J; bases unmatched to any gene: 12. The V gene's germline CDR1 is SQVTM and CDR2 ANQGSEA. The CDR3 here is CSVAFDRGDGQYF. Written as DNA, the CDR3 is TGCAGCGTCGCCTTCGACAGGGGGGACGGGCAGTACTTC.

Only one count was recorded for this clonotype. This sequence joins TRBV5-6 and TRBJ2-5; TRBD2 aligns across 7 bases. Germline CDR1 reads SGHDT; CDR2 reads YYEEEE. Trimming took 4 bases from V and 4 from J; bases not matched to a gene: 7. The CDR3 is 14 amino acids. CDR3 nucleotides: TGTGCCAGCAGCCCCCCAGCGGGGCCAGAGACCCAGTACTTC. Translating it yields CASSPPAGPETQYF.

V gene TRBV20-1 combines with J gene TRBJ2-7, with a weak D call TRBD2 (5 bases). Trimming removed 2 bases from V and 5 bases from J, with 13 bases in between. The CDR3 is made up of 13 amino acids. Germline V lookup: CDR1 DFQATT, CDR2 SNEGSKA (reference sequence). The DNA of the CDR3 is TGCAGTGCTAGACCACCACCTAGCAACGAGCAGTACTTC. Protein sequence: CSARPPPSNEQYF.

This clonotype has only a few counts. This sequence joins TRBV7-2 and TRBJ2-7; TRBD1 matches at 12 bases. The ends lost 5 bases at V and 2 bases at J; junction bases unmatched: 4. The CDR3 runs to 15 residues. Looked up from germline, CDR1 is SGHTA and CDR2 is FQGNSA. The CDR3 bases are TGTGCCAGCAGCCAGGGACAGGGGGCTCCCTACGAGCAGTACTTC. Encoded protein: CASSQGQGAPYEQYF.

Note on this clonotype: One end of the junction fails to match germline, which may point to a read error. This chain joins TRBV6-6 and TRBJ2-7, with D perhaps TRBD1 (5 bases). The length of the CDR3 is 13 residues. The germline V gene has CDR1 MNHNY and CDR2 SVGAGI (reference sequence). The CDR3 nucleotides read TGTGCCAGCAGAGGCAGGGAATCCTGCGAGCAGTACTTC. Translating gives CASRGRESCEQYF.

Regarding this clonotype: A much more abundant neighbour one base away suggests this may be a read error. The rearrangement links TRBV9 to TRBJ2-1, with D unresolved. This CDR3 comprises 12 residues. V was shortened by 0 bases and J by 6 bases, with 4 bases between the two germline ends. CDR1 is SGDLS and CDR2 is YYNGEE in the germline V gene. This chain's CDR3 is CASSVAGNEQFF. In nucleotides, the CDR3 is TGTGCCAGCAGCGTAGCCGGCAATGAGCAGTTCTTC. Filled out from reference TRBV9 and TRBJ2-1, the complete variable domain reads DSGVTQTPKHLITATGQRVTLRCSPRSGDLSVYWYQQSLDQGLQFLIQYYNGEERAKGNILERFSAQQFPDLHSELNLSSLELGDSALYFCASSVAGNEQFFGPGTRLTVL.

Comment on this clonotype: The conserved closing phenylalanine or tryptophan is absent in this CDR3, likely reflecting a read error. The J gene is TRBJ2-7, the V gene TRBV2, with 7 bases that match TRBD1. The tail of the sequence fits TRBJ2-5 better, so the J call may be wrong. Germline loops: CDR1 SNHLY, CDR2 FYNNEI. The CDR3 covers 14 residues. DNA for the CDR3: TGTGCCAGCGAGGGGGCATCAGGCCAAGAGACCCAGTACTTG. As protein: CASEGASGQETQYL.

The CDR3 DNA reads TGTGCCAGCAGTCCCTACAGGGGAGGGGACACCGGGGAGCTGTTTTTT. Protein: CASSPYRGGDTGELFF. The rearrangement uses TRBV12-3 or TRBV12-4 and TRBJ2-2; D may match TRBD1 or TRBD2 (7 bases each). The CDR3 sequence is 16 residues long. Trimming took off 5 bases at V and 3 bases at J, with 16 bases between the two ends.

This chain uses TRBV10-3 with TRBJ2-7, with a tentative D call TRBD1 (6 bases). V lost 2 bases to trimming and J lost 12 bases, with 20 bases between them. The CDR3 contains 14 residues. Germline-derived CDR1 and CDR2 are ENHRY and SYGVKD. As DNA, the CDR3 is TGTGCCATCAGTGAGACTCACTGGGACACGGGTGCGTACTTC. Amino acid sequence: CAISETHWDTGAYF.

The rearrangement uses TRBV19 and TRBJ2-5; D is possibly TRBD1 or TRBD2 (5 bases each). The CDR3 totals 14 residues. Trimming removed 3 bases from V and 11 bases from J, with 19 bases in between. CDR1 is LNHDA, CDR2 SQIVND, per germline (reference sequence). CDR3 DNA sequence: TGTGCCAGTAGTATCGAGTTTCCCCGAGGGGAGCAGTACTTC. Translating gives CASSIEFPRGEQYF.